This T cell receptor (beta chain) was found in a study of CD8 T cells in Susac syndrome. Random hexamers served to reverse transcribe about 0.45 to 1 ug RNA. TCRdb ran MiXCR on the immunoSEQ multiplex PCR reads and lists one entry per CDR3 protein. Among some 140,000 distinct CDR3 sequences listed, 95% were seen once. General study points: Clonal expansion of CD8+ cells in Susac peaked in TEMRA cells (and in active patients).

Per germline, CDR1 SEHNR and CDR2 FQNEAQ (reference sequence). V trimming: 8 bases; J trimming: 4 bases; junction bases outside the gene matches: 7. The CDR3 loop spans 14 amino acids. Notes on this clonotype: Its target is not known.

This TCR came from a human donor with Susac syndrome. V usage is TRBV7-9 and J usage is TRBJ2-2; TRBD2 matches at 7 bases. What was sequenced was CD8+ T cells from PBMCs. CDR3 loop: CASARTRSTGELFF. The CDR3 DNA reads TGTGCCAGCGCACGGACTAGGAGCACCGGGGAGCTGTTTTTT.